This TCR beta chain was found in a study of OX40 agonist ivuxolimab in advanced cancers. Overall study findings and caveats: Undetermined was the antigen specificity of the expanded peripheral T cells.

For this clone: What it binds is unknown.

Germline trimming cut 3 bases from V and 8 bases from J; bases unmatched to any gene: 4. The CDR3 extends over 13 amino acids. CDR1 is SGHRS and CDR2 is YFSETQ in the germline V gene. Assay: immunoSEQ multiplex PCR; the TCRdb copy retains only in-frame clones and omits some. The repertoire holds approximately 70,000 clones, with roughly 90% as singletons. Sequencing used CD4+ or CD8+ T cells sorted from blood, obtained in a trial of the OX40 agonist ivuxolimab. The J gene is TRBJ1-4, the V gene TRBV5-1; TRBD1 agrees at 7 bases. The sequence derives from an adult with an advanced solid tumor such as melanoma, head and neck, liver or kidney cancer. The CDR3: CASSSQGGEKLFF. The CDR3 nucleotides are TGCGCCAGCAGCTCTCAGGGGGGAGAAAAACTGTTTTTT.